This T cell receptor (beta chain) was documented in a study of shared clonotypes between healthy human individuals. The length of the CDR3 is 15 residues. V was pared by 7 bases and J by 0 bases, with 8 bases of the junction left unmatched. The germline V gene has CDR1 MNHEY and CDR2 SVGAGI. The study's findings and limits: Tissues were not sampled, only blood, and their repertoires likely differ. Sharing across four donors was highest in naive CD4 (roughly 5%) and lowest in memory CD8 (roughly 0.4%).

Some clones are missing from TCRdb's copy, which holds only in-frame ones; the method was immunoSEQ multiplex PCR. The sample carries around 1.9 million clones, around 93% recorded once. For this clone: The antigen is unknown.

It was CD45RO-negative cells, positively selected for CCR7, that made up naive CD8 cells, with terminally differentiated effector memory CD45RA+ cells excluded. The receptor comes from a man aged 18 to 30 in good health. Some clones in this sample may be carry-over from other donors' samples. This rearrangement joins TRBV6-5 to TRBJ1-1; 7 nucleotides agree with TRBD1. Sequenced material: naive CD8+ T cells from PBMCs. This chain's CDR3 is CASNPDRALNTEAFF. CDR3 in DNA: TGTGCCAGCAACCCAGACAGGGCCTTGAACACTGAAGCTTTCTTT.